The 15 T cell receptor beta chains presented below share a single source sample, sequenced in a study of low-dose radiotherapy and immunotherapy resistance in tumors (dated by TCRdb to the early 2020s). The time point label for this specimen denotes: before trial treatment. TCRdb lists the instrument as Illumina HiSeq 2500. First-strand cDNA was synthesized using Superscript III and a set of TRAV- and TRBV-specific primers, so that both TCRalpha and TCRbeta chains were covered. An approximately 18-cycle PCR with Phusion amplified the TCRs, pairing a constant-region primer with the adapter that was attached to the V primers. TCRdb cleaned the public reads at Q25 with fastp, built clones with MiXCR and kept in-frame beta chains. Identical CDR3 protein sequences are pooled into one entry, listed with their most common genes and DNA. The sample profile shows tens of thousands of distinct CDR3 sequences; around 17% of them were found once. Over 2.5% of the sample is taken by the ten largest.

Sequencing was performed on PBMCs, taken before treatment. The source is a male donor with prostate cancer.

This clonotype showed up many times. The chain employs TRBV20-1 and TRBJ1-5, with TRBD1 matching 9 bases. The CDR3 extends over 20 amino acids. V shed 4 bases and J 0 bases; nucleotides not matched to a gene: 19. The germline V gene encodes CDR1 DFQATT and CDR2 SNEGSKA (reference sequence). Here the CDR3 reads CSAKVPSGTGPYYSNQPQHF. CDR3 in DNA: TGCAGTGCTAAGGTACCGAGTGGGACAGGGCCCTACTATAGCAATCAGCCCCAGCATTTT.

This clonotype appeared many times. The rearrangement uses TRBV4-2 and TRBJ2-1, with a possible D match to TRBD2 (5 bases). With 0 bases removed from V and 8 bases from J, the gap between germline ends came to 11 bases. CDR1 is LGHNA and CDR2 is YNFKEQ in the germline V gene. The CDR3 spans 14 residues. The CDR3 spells CASSQDVVRDEQFF. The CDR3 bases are TGTGCCAGCAGCCAAGACGTGGTGCGGGATGAGCAGTTCTTC.

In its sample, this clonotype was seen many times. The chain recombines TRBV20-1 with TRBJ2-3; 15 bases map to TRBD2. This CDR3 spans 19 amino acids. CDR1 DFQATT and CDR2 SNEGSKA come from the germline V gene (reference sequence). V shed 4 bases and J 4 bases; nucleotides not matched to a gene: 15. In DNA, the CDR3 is TGCAGTGCTAACAGGGGAGGACTAGCGGGGGGGATTGCAGCAGATACGCAGTATTTT. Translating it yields CSANRGGLAGGIAADTQYF.

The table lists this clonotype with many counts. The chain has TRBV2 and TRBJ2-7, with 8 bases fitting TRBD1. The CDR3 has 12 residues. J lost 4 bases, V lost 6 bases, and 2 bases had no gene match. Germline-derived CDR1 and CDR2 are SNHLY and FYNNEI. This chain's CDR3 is CASRQGAYEQYF. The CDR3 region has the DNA TGTGCCAGCAGGCAGGGGGCTTACGAGCAGTACTTC.

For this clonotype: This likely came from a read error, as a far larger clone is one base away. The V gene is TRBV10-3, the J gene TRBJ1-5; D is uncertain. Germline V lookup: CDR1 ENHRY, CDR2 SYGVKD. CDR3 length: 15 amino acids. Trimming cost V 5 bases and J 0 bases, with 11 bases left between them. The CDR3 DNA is TGTGCCATCAGTTTCAACACCAATAGCAATCAGCCCCAGCATTTT. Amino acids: CAISFNTNSNQPQHF.

CDR3 residues: CSVNRPDTGELFF. CDR3 DNA: TGCAGCGTTAACAGGCCTGACACCGGGGAGCTGTTTTTT. The V call is TRBV29-1, the J call TRBJ2-2; the D gene is possibly TRBD1 (5 bases). The length of the CDR3 is 13 residues. V lost 5 bases and J lost 3, with 10 bases in between. Germline loops: CDR1 SQVTM, CDR2 ANQGSEA.

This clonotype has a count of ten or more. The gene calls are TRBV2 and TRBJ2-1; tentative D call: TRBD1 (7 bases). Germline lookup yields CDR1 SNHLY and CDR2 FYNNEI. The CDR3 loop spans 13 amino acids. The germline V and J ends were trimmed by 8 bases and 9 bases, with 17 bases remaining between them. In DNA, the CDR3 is TGTGCCAGCCACCGCACAGGGGAGGTTGAGCAGTTCTTC. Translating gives CASHRTGEVEQFF.

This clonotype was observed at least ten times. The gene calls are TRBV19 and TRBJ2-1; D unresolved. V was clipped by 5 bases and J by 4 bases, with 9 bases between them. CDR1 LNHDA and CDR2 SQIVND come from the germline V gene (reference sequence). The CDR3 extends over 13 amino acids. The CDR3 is CASSPTLYNEQFF. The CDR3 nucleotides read TGTGCCAGTAGTCCCACCCTGTACAATGAGCAGTTCTTC.

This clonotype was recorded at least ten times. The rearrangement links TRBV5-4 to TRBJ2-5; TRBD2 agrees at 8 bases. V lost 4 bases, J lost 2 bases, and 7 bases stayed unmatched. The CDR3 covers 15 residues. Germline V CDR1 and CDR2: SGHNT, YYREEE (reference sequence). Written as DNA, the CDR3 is TGTGCCAGCAGCCAAGCGGGGGAGCCTCAAGAGACCCAGTACTTC. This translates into CASSQAGEPQETQYF.

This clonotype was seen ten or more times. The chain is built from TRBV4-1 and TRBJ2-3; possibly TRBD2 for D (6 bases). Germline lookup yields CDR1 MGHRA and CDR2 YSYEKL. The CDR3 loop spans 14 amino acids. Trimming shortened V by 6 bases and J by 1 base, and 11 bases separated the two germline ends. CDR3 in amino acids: CASRATGGTDTQYF. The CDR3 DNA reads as TGCGCCAGCAGGGCCACGGGGGGCACAGATACGCAGTATTTT.

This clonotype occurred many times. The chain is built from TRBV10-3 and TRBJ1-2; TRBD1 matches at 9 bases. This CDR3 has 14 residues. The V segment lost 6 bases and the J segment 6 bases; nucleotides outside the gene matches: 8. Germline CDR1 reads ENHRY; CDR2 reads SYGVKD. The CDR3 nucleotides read TGTGCCATCAGCCCCCGGGACAGGGATGATGGCTACACCTTC. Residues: CAISPRDRDDGYTF.

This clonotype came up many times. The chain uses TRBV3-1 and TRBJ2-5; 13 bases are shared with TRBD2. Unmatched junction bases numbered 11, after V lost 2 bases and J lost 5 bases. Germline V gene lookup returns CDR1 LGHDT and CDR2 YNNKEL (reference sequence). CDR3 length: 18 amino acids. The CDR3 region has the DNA TGTGCCAGCAGCCAACCGGGGGAACTAGCGGGGGGGCCCGAGACCCAGTACTTC. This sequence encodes CASSQPGELAGGPETQYF.

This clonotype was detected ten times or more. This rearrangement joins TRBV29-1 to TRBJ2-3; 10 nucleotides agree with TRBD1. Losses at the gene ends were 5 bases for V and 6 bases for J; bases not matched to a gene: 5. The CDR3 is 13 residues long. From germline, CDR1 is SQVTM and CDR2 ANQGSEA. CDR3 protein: CSVLDRGRDTQYF. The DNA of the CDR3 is TGCAGCGTTTTAGACAGGGGGCGGGATACGCAGTATTTT.

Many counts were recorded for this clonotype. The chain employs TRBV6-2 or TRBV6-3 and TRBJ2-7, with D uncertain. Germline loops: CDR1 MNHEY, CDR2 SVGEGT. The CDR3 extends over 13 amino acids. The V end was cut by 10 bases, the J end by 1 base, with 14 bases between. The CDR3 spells CATWAPVSYEQYF. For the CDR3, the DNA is TGTGCCACATGGGCCCCGGTATCCTACGAGCAGTACTTC.

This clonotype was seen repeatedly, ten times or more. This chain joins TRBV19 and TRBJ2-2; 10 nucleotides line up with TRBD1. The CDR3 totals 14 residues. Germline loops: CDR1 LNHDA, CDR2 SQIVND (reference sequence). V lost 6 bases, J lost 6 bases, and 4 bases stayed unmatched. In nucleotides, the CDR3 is TGTGCCAGTAGAGGGACAGGGGTGGCCGGGGAGCTGTTTTTT. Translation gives CASRGTGVAGELFF.